These T cell receptor beta chains were read from a single sample in a study of breast tumors, draining lymph nodes, adjacent tissues. TCRdb reanalysed the multiplex PCR reads using MiXCR and keeps one entry per CDR3 protein. This table has 24,000 or so distinct CDR3 sequences, roughly 20% appearing once. Sequencing input: breast tumor tissue. The receptors were gathered from a female donor with breast cancer. Some clones in this sample may be carry-over from other donors' samples. Each CDR3 is given with its conserved first and last residue. The order of the fields is V gene, D gene, J gene, clone size, CDR3 DNA, CDR3 protein. A D gene is named only where the DNA matches it firmly. Not all rows give a size; the values are once, few, many and, for expanded clones, a class.

TRBV5-1	-	TRBJ2-7	many	TGCGCCAGCAGCTTGCGACTCCAGAGCTACGAGCAGTACTTC	CASSLRLQSYEQYF
TRBV19	-	TRBJ2-1	many	TGTGCCAGTAGTATAGCCCTGGGCTATGAGCAGTTCTTC	CASSIALGYEQFF
TRBV28	TRBD2	TRBJ2-5	many	TGTGCCAGCCCTACTGGGGGATCTAGCGGGAGGGAGGAGACCCAGTACTTC	CASPTGGSSGREETQYF
TRBV28	TRBD1	TRBJ1-5	many	TGTGCCAGTTGGACAGGCTCTCAGCCCCAGCATTTT	CASWTGSQPQHF
TRBV11-1	TRBD1	TRBJ1-2	many	TGTGCCAGCAGCTTAACAGGGGGCGGCTATGGCTACACCTTC	CASSLTGGGYGYTF
TRBV19	TRBD1	TRBJ2-6	many	TGTGCCAGTAGTCGGGGGACAGGCCCCTCTGGGGCCAACGTCCTGACTTTC	CASSRGTGPSGANVLTF
TRBV4-1	-	TRBJ2-1	many	TGCGCCAGCAGCCAAGACGAGGGGAGCTACAATGAGCAGTTCTTC	CASSQDEGSYNEQFF
TRBV27	-	TRBJ1-3	few	TGTGCCAGCAGTTTCAGGGTTGGAAACACCATATATTTT	CASSFRVGNTIYF
TRBV5-6	TRBD2	TRBJ2-1	few	TGTGCCAGCAGCTTGGGGTTTAGCGGGAGCTACAATGAGCAGTTCTTC	CASSLGFSGSYNEQFF
TRBV4-1	TRBD1	TRBJ1-1	-	TGCGCCAGCAGCCCTAGGGACAGGGGGGGCACTGAAGCTTTCTTT	CASSPRDRGGTEAFF
TRBV11-2	-	TRBJ2-7	-	TGTGCCAGCAGCTTTTCCCACATGGGAGATAGGGGAAGATACGAGCAGTACTTC	CASSFSHMGDRGRYEQYF
TRBV20-1	-	TRBJ1-2	-	TGCAGTGCTAGGTCTGGGGCTAACTATGGCTACACCTTC	CSARSGANYGYTF
TRBV25-1	TRBD2	TRBJ2-5	many	TGTGCCAGCACAGGTCATAGCGGGTTGAGGGAGACCCAGTACTTC	CASTGHSGLRETQYF
TRBV29-1	-	TRBJ1-2	many	TGCAGCGTTGACCCCTTAACGGGGTCGGGGAACTATGGCTACACCTTC	CSVDPLTGSGNYGYTF
TRBV6-5	TRBD1	TRBJ2-3	many	TGTGCCAGCAGCGACAGGGGGTCTAGCACAGATACGCAGTATTTT	CASSDRGSSTDTQYF
TRBV6-5	TRBD1	TRBJ2-7	many	TGTGCCAGCAGTAAACCGGGACAGAGCTACGAGCAGTACTTC	CASSKPGQSYEQYF
TRBV7-9	TRBD1	TRBJ2-3	-	TGTGCCAGCAGGCCGGGACAGGGAGCAACAGATACGCAGTATTTT	CASRPGQGATDTQYF
TRBV30	TRBD1	TRBJ1-3	-	TGTGCCTGGAGTGTGGGGTTTGAGGGGGCTTCTGGAAACACCATATATTTT	CAWSVGFEGASGNTIYF
TRBV6-4	TRBD1	TRBJ2-1	-	TGTGCCAGCAGTCGGTCCGGACAGGGAGTCCATGAGCAGTTCTTC	CASSRSGQGVHEQFF
TRBV20-1	-	TRBJ1-5	many	TGCAGTGCTAGGGACTCTTCGGGCAATCAGCCCCAGCATTTT	CSARDSSGNQPQHF
TRBV20-1	TRBD2	TRBJ2-5	many	TGCAGTGCTCCGACTAGCGGGACGGCCCAGTACTTC	CSAPTSGTAQYF
TRBV7-9	-	TRBJ2-1	-	TGTGCCAGCGGCTTAAATTCAGGAGAGCAGTTCTTC	CASGLNSGEQFF
TRBV20-1	-	TRBJ2-3	many	TGCAGTGCCAACGAGGGCGGGGCTAGCACAGATACGCAGTATTTT	CSANEGGASTDTQYF
TRBV7-2	TRBD2	TRBJ2-1	many	TGTGCCAGCAGCAACCCCCGGACTAGCGGGTTCAATGAGCAGTTCTTC	CASSNPRTSGFNEQFF
TRBV10-3	-	TRBJ2-7	many	TGTGCCATCACGGGAACGCCGCTGGACGAGCAGTACTTC	CAITGTPLDEQYF
TRBV5-4	-	TRBJ2-1	many	TGTGCCAGCAGCTTGGCCGGGGATGGCTACAATGAGCAGTTCTTC	CASSLAGDGYNEQFF
TRBV20-1	-	TRBJ1-2	-	TGCAGTGCTTTGGGTTCTCCCGGCTACACCTTC	CSALGSPGYTF
TRBV6-1	-	TRBJ2-1	-	TGTGCCAGCAGTGGGCAGGGCGGGTCCTACAATGAGCAGTTCTTC	CASSGQGGSYNEQFF
TRBV3-1	-	TRBJ2-7	few	TGTGCCAGCAGCCCCCCCCTTAATGAGGTGACCCCCTACGAGCAGTACTTC	CASSPPLNEVTPYEQYF
TRBV6-2/TRBV6-3	-	TRBJ2-2	many	TGTGCCAGCAGTTACTTCGAGTGGACCGGGGAGCTGTTTTTT	CASSYFEWTGELFF
TRBV20-1	TRBD2	TRBJ2-1	many	TGCAGTGCTAGTAGCGGGAGGGCCCACAATGAGCAGTTCTTC	CSASSGRAHNEQFF
TRBV4-2	TRBD2	TRBJ2-1	many	TGTGCCAGCAGCCAAGGAGGCGCGGGAGGGGTCAATGAGCAGTTCTTC	CASSQGGAGGVNEQFF
TRBV10-3	-	TRBJ1-2	-	TGTGCCATCACCCAACGCGGGGGGAACTATGGCTACACCTTC	CAITQRGGNYGYTF
TRBV9	TRBD2	TRBJ2-5	-	TGTGCCAGCAGCGCTAGCGGGACTTATGGAGAGACCCAGTACTTC	CASSASGTYGETQYF
TRBV9	TRBD2	TRBJ2-3	many	TGTGCCAGCAGCGCGACTAGCGGGAGGGGAATAGATATGCAGTATTTT	CASSATSGRGIDMQYF
TRBV27	-	TRBJ1-2	many	TGTGCCAGCAGCCCAGCCGGCTTCTATGGCTACACCTTC	CASSPAGFYGYTF
TRBV7-2	-	TRBJ2-7	many	TGTGCCAGCAGCTTAGTTGATAGGGGCTACGAGCAGTACTTC	CASSLVDRGYEQYF
TRBV20-1	TRBD2	TRBJ2-7	many	TGCAGTGCTAGACAAAGCGGGAGTGCCTACGAGCAGTACTTC	CSARQSGSAYEQYF
TRBV30	-	TRBJ2-3	many	TGTGCCTGGAGTGCCCAACTAGGGACGCAGTATTTT	CAWSAQLGTQYF